Reported below is one TCR beta chain. The sample originates from a study of T-cell reconstitution after alpha-beta-depleted transplantation in children. Using unique molecular identifiers, the investigators prepared the TCRbeta library. One entry per CDR3 protein results from TCRdb running MiXCR on the PCR reads. The data contain 200,000 or so distinct CDR3 sequences, 6.3% of them seen just once; the ten biggest clones take up about 4.4%. This CDR3 is built from 16 residues. Germline V lookup: CDR1 MNHEY, CDR2 SVGEGT. Trimming took 2 bases from V and 2 from J; bases not matched to a gene: 3. The chain has TRBV6-2 or TRBV6-3 and TRBJ2-1, with TRBD1 identical over 10 bases. The sample in question was PBMCs, obtained before TCRalphabeta/CD19-depleted stem cell transplant. This receptor was identified in a girl under three years old with combined immunodeficiency, due to receive a stem cell transplant. The CDR3 DNA reads TGTGCCAGCAGTTACATCGACAGGGGGCCCTACAATGAGCAGTTCTTC. Translated: CASSYIDRGPYNEQFF.